The source of this TCR beta chain is a study of blood T cell repertoires in COVID-19. Study summary: Donors in the United States, Italy and Spain gave samples during acute or convalescent COVID-19.

Original methodology: Quantification of nucleated cells was approximated via reference gene primer amplification. The method was immunoSEQ multiplex PCR; TCRdb's version includes in-frame clones alone and lacks a portion of them. V, J and clone size are taken as reported in that table, and D and trimming were inferred from the DNA itself. The top ten clones hold 5% to 6.5% of a sample with about 210,000 clones, 65% to 90% of them seen once. The CDR3 loop spans 15 amino acids. Looked up from germline, CDR1 is SQVTM and CDR2 is ANQGSEA. Unmatched junction bases numbered 12, after V lost 5 bases and J lost 5 bases.

The clonotype originates from a man aged 50-60 years with COVID-19, enrolled during active disease. This chain connects TRBV29-1 to TRBJ2-5; 9 bases align to TRBD2. The sequencing sample was made of peripheral blood. Here the CDR3 DNA reads TGCAGCGTTCCCCGCCTAGCGGGGTTAGATGAGACCCAGTACTTC. Translated: CSVPRLAGLDETQYF.